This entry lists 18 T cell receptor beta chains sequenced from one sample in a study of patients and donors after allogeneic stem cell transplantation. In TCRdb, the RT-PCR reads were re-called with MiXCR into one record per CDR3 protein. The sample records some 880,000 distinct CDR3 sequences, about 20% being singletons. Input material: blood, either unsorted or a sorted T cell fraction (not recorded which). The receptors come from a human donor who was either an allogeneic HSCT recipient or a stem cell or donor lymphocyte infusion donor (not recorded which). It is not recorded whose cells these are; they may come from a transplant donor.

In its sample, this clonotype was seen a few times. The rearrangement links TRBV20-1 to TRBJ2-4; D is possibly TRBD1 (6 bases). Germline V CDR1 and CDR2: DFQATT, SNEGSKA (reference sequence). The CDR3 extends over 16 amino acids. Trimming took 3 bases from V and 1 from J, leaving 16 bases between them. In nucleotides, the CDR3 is TGCAGTGCTAGGGACAGTCCGTTTTATGCCAAAAACATTCAGTACTTC. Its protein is CSARDSPFYAKNIQYF.

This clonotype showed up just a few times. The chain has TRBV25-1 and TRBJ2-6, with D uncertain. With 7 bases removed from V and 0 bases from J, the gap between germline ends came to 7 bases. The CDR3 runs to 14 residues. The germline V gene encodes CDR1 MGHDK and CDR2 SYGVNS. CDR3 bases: TGTGCCAGCATGGGTGGCTCTGGGGCCAACGTCCTGACTTTC. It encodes CASMGGSGANVLTF.

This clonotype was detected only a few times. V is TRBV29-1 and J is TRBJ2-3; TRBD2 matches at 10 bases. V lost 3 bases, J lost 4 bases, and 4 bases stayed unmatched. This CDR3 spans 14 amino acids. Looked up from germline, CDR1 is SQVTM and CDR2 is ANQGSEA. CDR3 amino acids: CSVDSGRAPDTQYF. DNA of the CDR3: TGCAGCGTTGACAGCGGGAGGGCCCCAGATACGCAGTATTTT.

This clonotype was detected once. CDR3: CSVRETAKGTEAFF. The CDR3 DNA reads TGCAGTGTTAGGGAGACAGCCAAGGGCACTGAAGCTTTCTTT. The V call is TRBV20-1, the J call TRBJ1-1, with D possibly matching TRBD1 (5 bases). This CDR3 comprises 14 residues. CDR1 and CDR2 (germline): DFQATT, SNEGSKA (reference sequence). V was clipped by 7 bases and J by 4 bases, with 19 bases between them.

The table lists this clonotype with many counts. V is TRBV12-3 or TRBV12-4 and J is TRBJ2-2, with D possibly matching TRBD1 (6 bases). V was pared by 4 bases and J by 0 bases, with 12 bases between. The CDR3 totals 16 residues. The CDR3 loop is CASSSGTTTNTGELFF. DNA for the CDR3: TGTGCCAGCAGTTCCGGGACAACTACGAACACCGGGGAGCTGTTTTTT.

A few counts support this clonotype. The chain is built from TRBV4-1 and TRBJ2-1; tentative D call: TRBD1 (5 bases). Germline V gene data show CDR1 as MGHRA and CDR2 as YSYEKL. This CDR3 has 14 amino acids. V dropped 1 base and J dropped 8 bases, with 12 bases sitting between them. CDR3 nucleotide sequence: TGCGCCAGCAGCCAAGTAGGGGTAGGCGATGAGCAGTTCTTC. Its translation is CASSQVGVGDEQFF.

The CDR3 here is CASSLRSVTGQYF. As DNA, the CDR3 is TGTGCCAGCAGTTTACGTTCCGTAACGGGGCAGTATTTT. The V and J genes are TRBV12-3 or TRBV12-4 and TRBJ2-3; no clear D gene. V gave up 2 bases and J gave up 11 bases, with 14 bases separating them. The CDR3 is made up of 13 amino acids.

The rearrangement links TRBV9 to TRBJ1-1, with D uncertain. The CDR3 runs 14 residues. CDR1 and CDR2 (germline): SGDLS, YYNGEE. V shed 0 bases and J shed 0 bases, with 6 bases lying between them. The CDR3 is CASSVDPVNTEAFF. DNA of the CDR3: TGTGCCAGCAGCGTAGACCCGGTGAACACTGAAGCTTTCTTT.

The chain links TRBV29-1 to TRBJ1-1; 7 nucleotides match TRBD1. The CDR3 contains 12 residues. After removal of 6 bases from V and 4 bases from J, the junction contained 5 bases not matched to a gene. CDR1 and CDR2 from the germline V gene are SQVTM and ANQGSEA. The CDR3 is CSVFRGSTEAFF. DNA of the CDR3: TGCAGCGTCTTCAGGGGGAGCACTGAAGCTTTCTTT.

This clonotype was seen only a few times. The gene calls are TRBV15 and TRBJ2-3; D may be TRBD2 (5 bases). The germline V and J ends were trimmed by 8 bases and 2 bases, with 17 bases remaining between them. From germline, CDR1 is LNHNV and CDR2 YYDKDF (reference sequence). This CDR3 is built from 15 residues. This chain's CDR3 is CATQRGRGDTDTQYF. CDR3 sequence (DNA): TGTGCCACCCAACGAGGACGGGGAGACACAGATACGCAGTATTTT. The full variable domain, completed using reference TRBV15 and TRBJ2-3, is DAMVIQNPRYQVTQFGKPVTLSCSQTLNHNVMYWYQQKSSQAPKLLFHYYDKDFNNEADTPDNFQSRRPNTSFCFLDIRSPGLGDTAMYLCATQRGRGDTDTQYFGPGTRLTVL.

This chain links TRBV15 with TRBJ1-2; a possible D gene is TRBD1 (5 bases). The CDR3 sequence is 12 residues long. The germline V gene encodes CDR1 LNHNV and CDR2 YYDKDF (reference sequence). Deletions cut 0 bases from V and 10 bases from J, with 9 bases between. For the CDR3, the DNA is TGTGCCACCAGCAGAGATCGGGGGATCTACACCTTC. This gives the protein CATSRDRGIYTF.

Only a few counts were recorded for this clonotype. CDR3 region: CASTLRGANGYTF. CDR3 DNA: TGTGCCAGCACCCTACGGGGGGCGAATGGCTACACCTTC. V and J are TRBV6-1 and TRBJ1-2, with D possibly matching TRBD1 (6 bases). The CDR3 covers 13 residues. CDR1 is MNHNS and CDR2 is SASEGT in the germline V gene. With 7 bases removed from V and 6 bases from J, the gap between germline ends came to 15 bases.

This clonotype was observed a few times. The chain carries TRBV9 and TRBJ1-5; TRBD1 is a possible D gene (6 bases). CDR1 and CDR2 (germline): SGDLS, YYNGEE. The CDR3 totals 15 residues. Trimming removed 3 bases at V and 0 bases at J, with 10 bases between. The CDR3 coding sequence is TGTGCCAGCAGCGGACAGGCCGATAGCAATCAGCCCCAGCATTTT. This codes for CASSGQADSNQPQHF.

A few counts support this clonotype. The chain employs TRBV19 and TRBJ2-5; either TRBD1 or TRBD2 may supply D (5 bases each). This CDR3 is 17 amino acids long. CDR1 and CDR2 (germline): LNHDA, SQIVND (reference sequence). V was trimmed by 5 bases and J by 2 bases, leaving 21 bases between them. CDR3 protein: CASSAPWSRDLQETQYF. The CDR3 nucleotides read TGTGCCAGTAGTGCTCCCTGGTCCCGGGACCTACAAGAGACCCAGTACTTC.

The DNA of the CDR3 is TGCGCCAGCAGCCAAGGTGACAGCTCTGGAAACACCATATATTTT. Translation: CASSQGDSSGNTIYF. The V call is TRBV4-1, the J call TRBJ1-3; D perhaps matches TRBD1 (5 bases). The CDR3 length is 15 residues. Trimming took 1 base from V and 0 from J, leaving 7 bases between them. Germline V gives CDR1 MGHRA, CDR2 YSYEKL.

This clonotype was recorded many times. CDR3 nucleotide sequence: TGTGCCAGCAGCTTAGAAGGGGTCTATGGCTACACCTTC. Translated, it gives CASSLEGVYGYTF. The chain links TRBV7-2 to TRBJ1-2, with D perhaps matching TRBD1 (5 bases). This CDR3 has 13 amino acids. The ends were cut back, 1 base at V and 4 bases at J, with 7 bases in the middle. Germline values: CDR1 SGHTA, CDR2 FQGNSA.

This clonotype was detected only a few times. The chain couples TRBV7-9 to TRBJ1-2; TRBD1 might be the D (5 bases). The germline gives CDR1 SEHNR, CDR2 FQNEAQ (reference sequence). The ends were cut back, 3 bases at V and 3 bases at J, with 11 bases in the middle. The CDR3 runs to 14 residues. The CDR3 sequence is CASSFGDSDYGYTF. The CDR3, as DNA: TGTGCCAGCAGCTTTGGAGACAGCGACTATGGCTACACCTTC.

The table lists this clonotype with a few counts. CDR3 bases: TGTGCCAGCAGTGAACGCGGGGGTCGAGGCCGAGAGACCCAGTACTTC. It encodes CASSERGGRGRETQYF. The rearrangement uses TRBV25-1 and TRBJ2-5; 7 positions match TRBD2. V lost 2 bases to trimming and J lost 4 bases; unmatched junction nucleotides: 10. The CDR3 is 16 residues long. The germline V gene has CDR1 MGHDK and CDR2 SYGVNS.